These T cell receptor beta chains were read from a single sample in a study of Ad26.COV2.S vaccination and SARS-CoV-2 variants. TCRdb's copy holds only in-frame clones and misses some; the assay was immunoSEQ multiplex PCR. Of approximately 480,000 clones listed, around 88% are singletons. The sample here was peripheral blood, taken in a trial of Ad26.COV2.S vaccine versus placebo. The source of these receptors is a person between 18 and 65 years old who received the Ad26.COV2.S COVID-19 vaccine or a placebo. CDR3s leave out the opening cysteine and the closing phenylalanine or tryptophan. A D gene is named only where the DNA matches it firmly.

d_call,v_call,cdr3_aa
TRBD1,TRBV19,ASSIPPLTGAFGANVLT
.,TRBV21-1,ASSKVGTGGELYEQF
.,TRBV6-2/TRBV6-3,ASSRDSRGAYGYT
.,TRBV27,ASSPSSLGNSPLH
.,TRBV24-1,ATSDPRQVSGANVLT
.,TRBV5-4,ASSLEGVGANVLT
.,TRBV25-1,ASSRPTGGLGELF
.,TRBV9,ASSSGNTIY
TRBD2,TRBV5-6,ASSFKRGAYEQY
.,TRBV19,ASRRQVSTEAF
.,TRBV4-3,ASSQDRAGELF
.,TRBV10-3,AISGGVATNEKLF
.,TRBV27,ASSFLGGYTEAF
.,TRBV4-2,ASSQDTTGSGGRYNEQF
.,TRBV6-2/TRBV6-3,ASSYLGNEQY
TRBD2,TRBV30,AWSGIGRASQSGANVLT
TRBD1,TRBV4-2,ASSQDGVGTGGNTIY
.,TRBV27,ASSRGPNTGELF
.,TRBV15,ATSRWDGTSGNTIY
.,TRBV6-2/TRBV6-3,ASSFGGFNQPQH
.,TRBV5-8,AGEVRLTYEQY
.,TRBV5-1,ASSFGPTGRVNTEAF
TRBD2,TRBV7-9,ASSKAGSNTGELF
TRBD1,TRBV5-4,ASSRRGQVVESGAQY
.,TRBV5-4,ASSSETGYGYT
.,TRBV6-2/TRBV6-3,ASSPQGLASGNTIY
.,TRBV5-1,ASRSLQGTDTQY
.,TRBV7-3,ASSVGPTPGTEAF
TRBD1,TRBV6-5,ATPGTGFNEQY
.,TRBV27,ASSLGRGVSYDSPLH
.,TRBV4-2,ASSQGVGTYGYT
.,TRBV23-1,ASSQAPGDYGYT
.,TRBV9,ASSVLENTEAF
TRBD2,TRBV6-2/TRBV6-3,ASSYSTSGSQETQY
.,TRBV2,ASSEAQPPNEQF
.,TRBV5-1,ASSTGLGNIQY
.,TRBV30,AWGTNEQY
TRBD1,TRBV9,ASSVGTGGNTGELF
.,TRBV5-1,ASSLEGADTQY
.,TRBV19,ASMGGDSPLH
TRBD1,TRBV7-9,ASSDRGQEAF
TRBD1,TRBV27,ASSPPSGQGPYEQY
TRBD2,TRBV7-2,ASSLSGGLSDTQY
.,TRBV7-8,ASSLVEVAYEQY
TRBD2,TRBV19,ASSTPIAGGLNEQF